One and the same sample provided the 11 T cell receptor beta chains below, sequenced in a study of T cell changes during pregnancy in multiple sclerosis. Method: immunoSEQ multiplex PCR; TCRdb's copy keeps in-frame clones and lacks some. This sample has under 85,000 clones, with about 90% found just once. The sequences come from peripheral blood, collected after pregnancy. Receptor source: a female donor in good health, enrolled as a control in a pregnancy study.

This clone was recorded only once. The rearrangement joins TRBV27 to TRBJ1-6; 7 bases match TRBD1. There are 16 residues in the CDR3. Trimming removed 3 bases from V and 8 bases from J; junction bases left unmatched: 10. CDR1 and CDR2 from the germline V gene are MNHEY and SMNVEV (reference sequence). CDR3 sequence: CASSFPTGEYYSPLHF. The CDR3 nucleotides read TGTGCCAGCAGTTTCCCCACAGGGGAGTATTATTCACCCCTCCACTTT.

The chain recombines TRBV10-3 with TRBJ1-3; D gene unclear. The CDR3 length is 13 residues. Germline V CDR1 and CDR2: ENHRY, SYGVKD. V lost 6 bases and J 0 bases, leaving 6 bases between the germline ends. CDR3 sequence reads: CAISLNSGNTIYF. The CDR3 nucleotides are TGTGCCATCAGCCTAAACTCTGGAAACACCATATATTTT.

The CDR3 region has the DNA TGTGCCAGTAGTCCGAGACAGCTTGGGGAGCAGTTCTTC. As protein: CASSPRQLGEQFF. J is TRBJ2-1 and V is TRBV19, with a tentative D call TRBD1 (5 bases). V gave up 5 bases and J gave up 10 bases, with 15 bases separating them. CDR1 and CDR2 from the germline V gene are LNHDA and SQIVND (reference sequence). This CDR3 spans 13 amino acids.

The chain employs TRBV15 and TRBJ2-3; TRBD2 agrees at 7 bases. CDR1 LNHNV and CDR2 YYDKDF come from the germline V gene (reference sequence). With V trimmed by 1 base and J by 1 base, 5 bases remained unmatched. The CDR3 runs to 16 residues. CDR3 sequence (DNA): TGTGCCACCAGCAGAGTGGGAGCGGGGCGCACAGATACGCAGTATTTT. It codes for CATSRVGAGRTDTQYF.

This clone came up a few times. The rearrangement uses TRBV7-2 and TRBJ1-1; D gene uncertain. The CDR3 runs to 14 residues. Germline V gene sequence: CDR1 SGHTA, CDR2 FQGNSA. The V and J ends lost 5 bases and 1 base respectively, with 11 bases between them. CDR3 DNA: TGTGCCAGCAGCGCCCGCGAGGGGAACACTGAAGCTTTCTTT. It yields the protein CASSAREGNTEAFF.

V gene TRBV7-9 combines with J gene TRBJ2-1; 10 nucleotides line up with TRBD2. The germline gives CDR1 SEHNR, CDR2 FQNEAQ (reference sequence). The CDR3 extends over 16 amino acids. Trimming removed 5 bases from V and 7 bases from J; junction bases left unmatched: 11. CDR3 coding DNA: TGTGCCAGCAGCCTCACGCCGGGACTAGCGCCTAATGAGCAGTTCTTC. Protein: CASSLTPGLAPNEQFF.

The chain links TRBV10-3 to TRBJ1-3; unclear D gene. V was trimmed by 4 bases and J by 5 bases, leaving 15 bases between them. Germline-derived CDR1 and CDR2 are ENHRY and SYGVKD. The CDR3 is 15 residues long. The CDR3 DNA sequence: TGTGCCATCAGTGGAGAGGGATCGCGTCGAAACACCATATATTTT. Translation: CAISGEGSRRNTIYF.

The chain has TRBV6-5 and TRBJ2-3, with 12 bases fitting TRBD2. Germline CDR1 is MNHEY and CDR2 is SVGAGI. This CDR3 spans 15 amino acids. J lost 4 bases, V lost 5 bases, and 4 bases had no gene match. CDR3 sequence: CASSPSGRGADTQYF. The CDR3 DNA reads TGTGCCAGCAGTCCTAGCGGGAGGGGAGCAGATACGCAGTATTTT.

The gene calls are TRBV7-6 and TRBJ2-6; D possibly corresponds to TRBD2 (5 bases). Trimming cost V 1 base and J 1 base, with 14 bases left between them. Germline V gene lookup returns CDR1 SGHVS and CDR2 FNYEAQ. The CDR3 is made up of 18 amino acids. The DNA for the CDR3 is TGTGCCAGCAGCTTAGAAGCAGTCCCGGGGTCTGGGGCCAACGTCCTGACTTTC. Encoded protein: CASSLEAVPGSGANVLTF.

The chain carries TRBV6-5 and TRBJ1-5; 7 positions agree with TRBD1. Germline V CDR1 and CDR2: MNHEY, SVGAGI. This CDR3 spans 15 amino acids. The V and J ends lost 6 bases and 4 bases, in that order; junction bases with no gene match: 9. CDR3 DNA sequence: TGTGCCAGCAGAACAATCGCAGGGGGAAATCAGCCCCAGCATTTT. It encodes CASRTIAGGNQPQHF.

This chain uses TRBV30 with TRBJ1-2; 7 bases line up with TRBD1. V lost 2 bases to trimming and J lost 2 bases; unmatched junction nucleotides: 2. Germline assignment: CDR1 GTSNPN and CDR2 SVGIG (reference sequence). This CDR3 has 13 residues. The chain's CDR3 is CAWSPTGNYGYTF. CDR3 DNA sequence: TGTGCCTGGAGTCCGACAGGGAACTATGGCTACACCTTC.